The rows below give T cell receptor beta chains drawn from one sample of a study of blood T cell repertoires in COVID-19. TCRdb's table, derived via immunoSEQ multiplex PCR, lists solely in-frame clones and lacks some. Here the sample spans 200,000 or so clones, about 80% being singletons. Material: PBMCs or T cells enriched from blood (not recorded which). All receptors derive from a man between 35 and 55 years old who had recovered from COVID-19. Each CDR3 is given with its conserved first and last residue. The D gene is left open where the match is weak. Size values are once, few and many counts, or a class for expanded clones, and some rows have none.

D gene: -
V gene: TRBV29-1
clone size: -
J gene: TRBJ1-1
CDR3 protein: CSVAPLRNTEAFF
CDR3 DNA: TGCAGCGTGGCCCCCCTCCGGAACACTGAAGCTTTCTTT

D gene: -
V gene: TRBV5-4
clone size: -
J gene: TRBJ2-5
CDR3 protein: CASSPGQQETQYF
CDR3 DNA: TGTGCCAGCAGCCCCGGACAGCAAGAGACCCAGTACTTC

D gene: -
V gene: TRBV19
clone size: once
J gene: TRBJ2-3
CDR3 protein: CASSIAGPDTQYF
CDR3 DNA: TGTGCCAGTAGTATAGCAGGTCCAGATACGCAGTATTTT

D gene: TRBD1
V gene: TRBV3-1/TRBV3-2
clone size: -
J gene: TRBJ1-6
CDR3 protein: CASSPGQGNSPLHF
CDR3 DNA: TGTGCCAGCAGCCCCGGACAGGGAAATTCACCCCTCCACTTT

D gene: -
V gene: TRBV5-6
clone size: -
J gene: TRBJ2-2
CDR3 protein: CASRAGPGSGELFF
CDR3 DNA: TGTGCCAGCAGAGCAGGGCCCGGGTCCGGGGAGCTGTTTTTT

D gene: -
V gene: TRBV5-1
clone size: -
J gene: TRBJ2-2
CDR3 protein: CASSRDRTNTGELFF
CDR3 DNA: TGCGCCAGCAGCCGAGACAGGACGAACACCGGGGAGCTGTTTTTT

D gene: TRBD1
V gene: TRBV19
clone size: -
J gene: TRBJ1-2
CDR3 protein: CASSTPGQVNYGYTF
CDR3 DNA: TGTGCCAGTAGTACCCCGGGACAGGTGAACTATGGCTACACCTTC

D gene: -
V gene: TRBV9
clone size: -
J gene: TRBJ1-6
CDR3 protein: CASSDPQGSVNSPLHF
CDR3 DNA: TGTGCCAGCAGCGATCCACAGGGATCGGTGAATTCACCCCTCCACTTT

D gene: -
V gene: TRBV18
clone size: -
J gene: TRBJ2-5
CDR3 protein: CASSPPSQSGETQYF
CDR3 DNA: TGTGCCAGCTCACCACCGTCACAGAGCGGGGAGACCCAGTACTTC

D gene: TRBD1
V gene: TRBV5-1
clone size: few
J gene: TRBJ1-6
CDR3 protein: CASSSTGTGAYSPLHF
CDR3 DNA: TGCGCCAGCAGCTCCACCGGGACAGGGGCGTATTCACCCCTCCACTTT

D gene: -
V gene: TRBV5-4
clone size: -
J gene: TRBJ1-3
CDR3 protein: CASSLAGTPANTIYF
CDR3 DNA: TGTGCCAGCAGCTTGGCAGGGACACCGGCAAACACCATATATTTT

D gene: -
V gene: TRBV27
clone size: -
J gene: TRBJ1-6
CDR3 protein: CASRVGQTNNSPLHF
CDR3 DNA: TGTGCCAGCAGAGTAGGACAGACAAATAATTCACCCCTCCACTTT

D gene: -
V gene: TRBV6-5
clone size: -
J gene: TRBJ1-2
CDR3 protein: CASSSGGGGYGYTF
CDR3 DNA: TGTGCCAGCAGTTCCGGGGGAGGTGGGTATGGCTACACCTTC

D gene: -
V gene: TRBV5-1
clone size: -
J gene: TRBJ1-2
CDR3 protein: CASSPEASPLGSGYTF
CDR3 DNA: TGCGCCAGCAGCCCCGAGGCCAGCCCACTTGGTAGTGGCTACACCTTC

D gene: -
V gene: TRBV2
clone size: few
J gene: TRBJ1-5
CDR3 protein: CASRDSNYSNQPQHF
CDR3 DNA: TGTGCCAGCAGGGACAGCAATTATAGCAATCAGCCCCAGCATTTT

D gene: -
V gene: TRBV6-5
clone size: -
J gene: TRBJ1-1
CDR3 protein: CASSYGGQEAFF
CDR3 DNA: TGTGCCAGCAGTTACGGCGGGCAAGAAGCTTTCTTT

D gene: -
V gene: TRBV19
clone size: -
J gene: TRBJ1-6
CDR3 protein: CASSAGWGDVSYNSPLHF
CDR3 DNA: TGTGCCAGTAGTGCCGGCTGGGGGGATGTTTCCTATAATTCACCCCTCCACTTT

D gene: -
V gene: TRBV7-6
clone size: -
J gene: TRBJ1-1
CDR3 protein: CASSPGGWNTEAFF
CDR3 DNA: TGTGCCAGCAGCCCCGGGGGTTGGAACACTGAAGCTTTCTTT

D gene: TRBD1
V gene: TRBV4-1
clone size: -
J gene: TRBJ1-3
CDR3 protein: CASSQGGQGFSGNTIYF
CDR3 DNA: TGCGCCAGCAGCCAAGGGGGACAGGGGTTCTCTGGAAACACCATATATTTT

D gene: -
V gene: TRBV28
clone size: -
J gene: TRBJ2-2
CDR3 protein: CASTGPNTGELFF
CDR3 DNA: TGTGCCAGCACAGGGCCGAACACCGGGGAGCTGTTTTTT

D gene: TRBD1
V gene: TRBV7-6
clone size: -
J gene: TRBJ2-7
CDR3 protein: CASSRNPGTDSYEQYF
CDR3 DNA: TGTGCCAGCAGCCGAAATCCCGGGACAGACTCTTACGAGCAGTACTTC

D gene: -
V gene: TRBV2
clone size: many
J gene: TRBJ2-7
CDR3 protein: CASSGQPSYEQYF
CDR3 DNA: TGTGCCAGCAGTGGACAGCCTTCCTACGAGCAGTACTTC

D gene: -
V gene: TRBV28
clone size: -
J gene: TRBJ1-1
CDR3 protein: CASSLPSPAEAFF
CDR3 DNA: TGTGCCAGCAGCCTACCAAGTCCGGCTGAAGCTTTCTTT

D gene: TRBD1
V gene: TRBV28
clone size: -
J gene: TRBJ1-2
CDR3 protein: CASGGATGGYGYTF
CDR3 DNA: TGTGCCAGCGGGGGGGCTACAGGGGGATATGGCTACACCTTC